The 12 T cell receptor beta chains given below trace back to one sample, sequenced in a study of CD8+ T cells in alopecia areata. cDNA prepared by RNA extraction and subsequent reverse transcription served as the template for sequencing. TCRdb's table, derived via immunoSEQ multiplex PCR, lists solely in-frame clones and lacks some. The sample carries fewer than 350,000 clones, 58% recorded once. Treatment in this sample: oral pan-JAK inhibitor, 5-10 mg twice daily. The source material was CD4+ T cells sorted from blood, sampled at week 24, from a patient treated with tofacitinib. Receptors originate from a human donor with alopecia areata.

For the CDR3, the DNA is TGTGCCAGCAGCTTGGATCGGAGGGAGCTGTTTTTT. Translation gives CASSLDRRELFF. The chain recombines TRBV5-4 with TRBJ2-2; D unclear. CDR1 and CDR2 (germline): SGHNT, YYREEE (reference sequence). V was shortened by 0 bases and J by 9 bases, with 6 bases between the two germline ends. CDR3 length equals 12 residues.

For the CDR3, the DNA is TGCAGCGTTACCGGGACAACCTACGAGCAGTACTTC. It encodes CSVTGTTYEQYF. The V and J genes are TRBV29-1 and TRBJ2-7, with a tentative D call TRBD1 (6 bases). The CDR3 consists of 12 residues. Per the germline V gene, CDR1 is SQVTM and CDR2 is ANQGSEA. The V gene lost 5 bases and the J gene lost 2 bases, with 10 bases spanning the gap.

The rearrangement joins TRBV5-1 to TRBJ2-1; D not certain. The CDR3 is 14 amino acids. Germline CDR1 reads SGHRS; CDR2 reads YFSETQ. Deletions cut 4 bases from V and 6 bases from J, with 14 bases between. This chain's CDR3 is CASSLSTIGNEQFF. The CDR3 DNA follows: TGCGCCAGCAGCCTATCGACAATCGGCAATGAGCAGTTCTTC.

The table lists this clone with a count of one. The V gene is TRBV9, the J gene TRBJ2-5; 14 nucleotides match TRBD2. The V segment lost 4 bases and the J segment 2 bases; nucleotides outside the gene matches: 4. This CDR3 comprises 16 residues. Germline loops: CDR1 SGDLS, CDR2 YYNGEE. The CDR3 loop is CASSTRTSGGQETQYF. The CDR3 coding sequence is TGTGCCAGCAGCACACGGACTAGCGGGGGGCAAGAGACCCAGTACTTC.

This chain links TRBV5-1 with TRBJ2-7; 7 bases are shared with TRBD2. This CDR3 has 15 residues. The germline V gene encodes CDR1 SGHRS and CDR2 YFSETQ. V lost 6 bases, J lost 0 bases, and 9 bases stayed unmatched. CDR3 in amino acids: CASTPSGESSYEQYF. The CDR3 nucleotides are TGCGCCAGCACCCCGAGCGGGGAGTCCTCCTACGAGCAGTACTTC. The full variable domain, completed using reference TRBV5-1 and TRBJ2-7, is KAGVTQTPRYLIKTRGQQVTLSCSPISGHRSVSWYQQTPGQGLQFLFEYFSETQRNKGNFPGRFSGRQFSNSRSEMNVSTLELGDSALYLCASTPSGESSYEQYFGPGTRLTVT.

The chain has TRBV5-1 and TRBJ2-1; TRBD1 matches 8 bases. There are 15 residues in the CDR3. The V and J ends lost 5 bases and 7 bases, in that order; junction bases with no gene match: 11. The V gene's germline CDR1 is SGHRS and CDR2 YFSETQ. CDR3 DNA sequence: TGCGCCAGCAGATTTGGACAGGGAACCCCTAATGAGCAGTTCTTC. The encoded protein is CASRFGQGTPNEQFF.

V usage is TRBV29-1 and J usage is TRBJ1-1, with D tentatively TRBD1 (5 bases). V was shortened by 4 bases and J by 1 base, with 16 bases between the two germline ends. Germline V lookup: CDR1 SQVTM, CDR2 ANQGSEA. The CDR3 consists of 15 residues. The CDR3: CSVAPRQSSNTEAFF. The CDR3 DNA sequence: TGCAGCGTTGCCCCTAGACAGTCCTCGAACACTGAAGCTTTCTTT.

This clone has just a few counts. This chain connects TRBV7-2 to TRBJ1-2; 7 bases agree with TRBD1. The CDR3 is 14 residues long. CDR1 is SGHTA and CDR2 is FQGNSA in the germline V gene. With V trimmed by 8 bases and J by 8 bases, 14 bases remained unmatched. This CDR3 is CASSLMTGTLGYTF. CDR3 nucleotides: TGTGCCAGCTCCCTGATGACAGGGACTCTCGGCTACACCTTC.

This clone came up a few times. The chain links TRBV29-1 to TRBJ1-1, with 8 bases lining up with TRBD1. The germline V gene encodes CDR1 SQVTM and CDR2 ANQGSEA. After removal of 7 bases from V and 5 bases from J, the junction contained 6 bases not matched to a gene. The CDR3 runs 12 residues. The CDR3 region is CSARTGRTEAFF. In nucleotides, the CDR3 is TGCAGCGCGCGGACAGGGAGGACTGAAGCTTTCTTT. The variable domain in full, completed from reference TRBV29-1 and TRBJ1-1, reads SAVISQKPSRDICQRGTSLTIQCQVDSQVTMMFWYRQQPGQSLTLIATANQGSEATYESGFVIDKFPISRPNLTFSTLTVSNMSPEDSSIYLCSARTGRTEAFFGQGTRLTVV.

This chain's CDR3 is CASSLGTQGTYEQYF. The CDR3 nucleotides read TGCGCCAGCAGCTTGGGAACACAGGGGACCTACGAGCAGTACTTC. The V call is TRBV5-1, the J call TRBJ2-7, with 7 bases fitting TRBD1. The CDR3 consists of 15 residues. Germline-derived CDR1 and CDR2 are SGHRS and YFSETQ. Trimming at V came to 0 bases and at J to 2 bases, leaving 5 bases not matched to a gene.

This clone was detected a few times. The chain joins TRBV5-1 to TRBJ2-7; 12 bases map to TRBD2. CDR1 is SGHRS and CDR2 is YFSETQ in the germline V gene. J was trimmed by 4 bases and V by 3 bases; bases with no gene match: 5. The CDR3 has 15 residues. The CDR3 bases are TGCGCCAGCAGCTGGACTAGCGGGGCTCAGTACGAGCAGTACTTC. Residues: CASSWTSGAQYEQYF.

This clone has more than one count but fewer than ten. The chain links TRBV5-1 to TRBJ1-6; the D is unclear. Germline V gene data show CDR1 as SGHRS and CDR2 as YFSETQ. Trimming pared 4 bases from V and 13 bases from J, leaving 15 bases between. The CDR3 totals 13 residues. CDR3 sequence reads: CASSQRPKDPLHF. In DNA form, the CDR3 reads TGCGCCAGCAGCCAACGGCCCAAAGATCCCCTCCACTTT.